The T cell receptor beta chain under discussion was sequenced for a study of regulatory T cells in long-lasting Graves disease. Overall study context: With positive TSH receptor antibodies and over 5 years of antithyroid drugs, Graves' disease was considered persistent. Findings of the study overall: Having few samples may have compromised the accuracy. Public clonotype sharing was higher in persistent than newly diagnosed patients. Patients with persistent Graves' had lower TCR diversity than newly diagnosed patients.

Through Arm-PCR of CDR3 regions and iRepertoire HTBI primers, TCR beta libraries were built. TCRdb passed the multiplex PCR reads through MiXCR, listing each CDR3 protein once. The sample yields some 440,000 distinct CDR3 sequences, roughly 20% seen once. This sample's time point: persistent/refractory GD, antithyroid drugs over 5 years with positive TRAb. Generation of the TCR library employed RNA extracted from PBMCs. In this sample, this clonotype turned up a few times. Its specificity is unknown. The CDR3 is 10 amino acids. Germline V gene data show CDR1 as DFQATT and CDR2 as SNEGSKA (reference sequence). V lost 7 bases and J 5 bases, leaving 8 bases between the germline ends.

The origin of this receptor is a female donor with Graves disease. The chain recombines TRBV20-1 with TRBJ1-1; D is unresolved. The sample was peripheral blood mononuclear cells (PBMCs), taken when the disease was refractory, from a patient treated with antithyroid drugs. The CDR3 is CSVRGTEAFF. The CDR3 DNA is TGCAGTGTCCGCGGGACTGAAGCTTTCTTT.